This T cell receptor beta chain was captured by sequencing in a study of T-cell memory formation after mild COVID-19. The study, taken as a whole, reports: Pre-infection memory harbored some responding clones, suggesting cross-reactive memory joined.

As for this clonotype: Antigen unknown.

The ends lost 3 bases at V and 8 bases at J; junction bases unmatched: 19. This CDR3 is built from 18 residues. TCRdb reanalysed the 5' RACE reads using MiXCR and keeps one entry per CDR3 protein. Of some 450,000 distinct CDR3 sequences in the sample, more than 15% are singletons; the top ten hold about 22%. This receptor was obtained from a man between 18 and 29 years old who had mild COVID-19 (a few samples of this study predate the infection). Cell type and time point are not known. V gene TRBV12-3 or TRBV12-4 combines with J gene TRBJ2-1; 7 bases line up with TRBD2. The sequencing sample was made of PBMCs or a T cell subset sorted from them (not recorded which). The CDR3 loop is CASSFNWGGDSAGHEQFF. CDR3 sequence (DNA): TGTGCCAGCAGTTTCAATTGGGGGGGGGACTCGGCGGGCCATGAGCAGTTCTTC.